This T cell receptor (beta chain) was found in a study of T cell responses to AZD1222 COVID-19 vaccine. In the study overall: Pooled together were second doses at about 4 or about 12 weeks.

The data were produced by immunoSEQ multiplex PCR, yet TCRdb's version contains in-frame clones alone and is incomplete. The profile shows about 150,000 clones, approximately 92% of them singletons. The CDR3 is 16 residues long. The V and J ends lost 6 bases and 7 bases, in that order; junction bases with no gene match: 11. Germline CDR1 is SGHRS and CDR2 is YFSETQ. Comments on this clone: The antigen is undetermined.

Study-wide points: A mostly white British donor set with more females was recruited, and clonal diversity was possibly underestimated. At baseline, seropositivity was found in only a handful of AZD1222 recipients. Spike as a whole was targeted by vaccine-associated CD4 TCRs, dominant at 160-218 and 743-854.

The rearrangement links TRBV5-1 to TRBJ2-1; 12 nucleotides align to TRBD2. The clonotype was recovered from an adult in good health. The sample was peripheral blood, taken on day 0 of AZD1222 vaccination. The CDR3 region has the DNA TGCGCCAGCATTCCTGGACTAGCGGGAAGTTGGAATGAGCAGTTCTTC. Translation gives CASIPGLAGSWNEQFF.